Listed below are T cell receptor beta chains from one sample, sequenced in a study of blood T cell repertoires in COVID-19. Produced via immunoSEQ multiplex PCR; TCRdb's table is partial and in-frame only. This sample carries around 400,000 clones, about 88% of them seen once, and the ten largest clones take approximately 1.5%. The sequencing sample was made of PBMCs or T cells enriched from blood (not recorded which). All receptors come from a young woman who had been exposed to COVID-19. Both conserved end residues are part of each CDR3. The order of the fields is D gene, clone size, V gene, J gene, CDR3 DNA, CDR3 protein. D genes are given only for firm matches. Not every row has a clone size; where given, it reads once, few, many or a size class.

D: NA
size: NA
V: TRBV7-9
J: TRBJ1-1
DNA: TGTGCCAGCAGCTTAGGTACTGCCGGGACAAAGAACACTGAAGCTTTCTTT
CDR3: CASSLGTAGTKNTEAFF

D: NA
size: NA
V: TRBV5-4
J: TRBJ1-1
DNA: TGTGCCAGCAGCTTGGGGCAGGGAGGCACTGAAGCTTTCTTT
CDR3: CASSLGQGGTEAFF

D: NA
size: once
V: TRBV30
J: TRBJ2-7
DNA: TGTGCCTGGAGATTCGACAGCTCCTACGAGCAGTACTTC
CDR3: CAWRFDSSYEQYF

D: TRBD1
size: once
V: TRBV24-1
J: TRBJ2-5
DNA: TGTGCCACCAGTGACTTAGGACAGGGGGTTATGGAGACCCAGTACTTC
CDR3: CATSDLGQGVMETQYF

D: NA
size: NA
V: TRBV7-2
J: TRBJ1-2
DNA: TGTGCCAGCAGCTTAACGGTTGAGGGGGCTAACTATGGCTACACCTTC
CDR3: CASSLTVEGANYGYTF

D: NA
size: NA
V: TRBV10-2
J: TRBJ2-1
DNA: TGCGCCAGCGGCCGGGACTCCGAATACAATGAGCAGTTCTTC
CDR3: CASGRDSEYNEQFF

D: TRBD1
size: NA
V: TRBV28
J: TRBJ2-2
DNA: TGTGCCAGCAGTTTATTCGTCAGGGGGTTCGGCGGGGAGCTGTTTTTT
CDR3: CASSLFVRGFGGELFF

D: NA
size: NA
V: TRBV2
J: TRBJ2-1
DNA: TGTGCCAGCAGTGCGGGTCGACCGCCTTGGAATGAGCAGTTCTTC
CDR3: CASSAGRPPWNEQFF

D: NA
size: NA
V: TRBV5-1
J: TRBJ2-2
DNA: TGCGCCAGCAACTTGGCAGGTCATGACGGGGAGCTGTTTTTT
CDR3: CASNLAGHDGELFF

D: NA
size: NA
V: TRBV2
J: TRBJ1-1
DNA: TGTGCCAGCAGGGAGCGGGCAGGGCCTAAAGCTTTCTTT
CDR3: CASRERAGPKAFF

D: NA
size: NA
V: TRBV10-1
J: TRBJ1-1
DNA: TGCGCCAGCAGTCGGACAGCAATTTTGAACACTGAAGCTTTCTTT
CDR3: CASSRTAILNTEAFF

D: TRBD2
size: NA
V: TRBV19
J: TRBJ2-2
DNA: TGTGCCAGTAGTATCCGGACTAGCTCAAACACCGGGGAGCTGTTTTTT
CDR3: CASSIRTSSNTGELFF

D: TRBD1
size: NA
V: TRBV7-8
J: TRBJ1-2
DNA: TGTGCCAGCAGCTTAAGCCAGGGGGGTATCTACACCTTC
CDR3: CASSLSQGGIYTF

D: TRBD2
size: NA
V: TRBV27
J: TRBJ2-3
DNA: TGTGCCAGCAGTTTACTAGCGGGGGCCGCAGATACGCAGTATTTT
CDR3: CASSLLAGAADTQYF

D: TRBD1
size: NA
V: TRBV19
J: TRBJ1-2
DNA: TGTGCCAGTAGTACCCGGGACAGAACGAATGGCTACACCTTC
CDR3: CASSTRDRTNGYTF

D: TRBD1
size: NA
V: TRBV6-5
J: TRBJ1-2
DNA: TGTGCCAGCAGCACCCTCCCTGGACAGGGGGTTGGCTACACCTTC
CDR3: CASSTLPGQGVGYTF

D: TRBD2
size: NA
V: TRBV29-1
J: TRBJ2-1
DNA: TGCAGCGTAGGCAGGGGACTAGCGGGAGGTAATGAGCAGTTCTTC
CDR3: CSVGRGLAGGNEQFF

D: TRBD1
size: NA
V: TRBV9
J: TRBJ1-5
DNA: TGTGCCAGCAGCGGGACAGGGGGGGATCAGCCCCAGCATTTT
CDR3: CASSGTGGDQPQHF

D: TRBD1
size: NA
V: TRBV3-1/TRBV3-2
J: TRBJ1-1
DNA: TGTGCCAGCAGCCCCTGGCAGGGGGGGAACACTGAAGCTTTCTTT
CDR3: CASSPWQGGNTEAFF

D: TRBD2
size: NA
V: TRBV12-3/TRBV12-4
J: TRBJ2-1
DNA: TGTGCCAGCATAACCGGGGGGGGCGAGCAGTTCTTC
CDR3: CASITGGGEQFF

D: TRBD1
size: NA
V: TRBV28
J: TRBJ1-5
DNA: TGTGCCAGCAGTTTACCCCTAGGGACAGGTAGGGGTCAGCCCCAGCATTTT
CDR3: CASSLPLGTGRGQPQHF

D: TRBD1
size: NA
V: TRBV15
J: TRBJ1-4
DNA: TGTGCCACCAGCAGAGCAGGGGGAAATGAAAAACTGTTTTTT
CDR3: CATSRAGGNEKLFF

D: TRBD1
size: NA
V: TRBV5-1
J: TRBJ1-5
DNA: TGCGCCAGCAGCTTGGGGGGACAGATCAATCAGCCCCAGCATTTT
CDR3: CASSLGGQINQPQHF

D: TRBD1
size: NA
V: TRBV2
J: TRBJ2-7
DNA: TGTGCCAGCAGTAAACGGACAGGGGTGGGCTACGAGCAGTACTTC
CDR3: CASSKRTGVGYEQYF

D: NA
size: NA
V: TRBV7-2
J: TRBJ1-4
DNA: TGTGCCAGCAGCTTGGCAGGGGCTTCCCGTGAAAAACTGTTTTTT
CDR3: CASSLAGASREKLFF

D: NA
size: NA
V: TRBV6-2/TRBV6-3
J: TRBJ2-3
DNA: TGTGCCAGCAGTTATAGCGGCCGCCCTACGCAGTATTTT
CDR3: CASSYSGRPTQYF

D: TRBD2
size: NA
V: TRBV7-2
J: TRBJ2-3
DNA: TGTGCCAGCAGCTTACCTTGGACTAGCGGGGGGGTAGATACGCAGTATTTT
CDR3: CASSLPWTSGGVDTQYF

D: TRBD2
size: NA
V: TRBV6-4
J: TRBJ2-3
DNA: TGTGCCAGCAGTGAGAGTGGAGCGGGGGCCCCCACAGATACGCAGTATTTT
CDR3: CASSESGAGAPTDTQYF